The next 13 T cell receptor beta chains were all read from a single sample in a study of T cells in Graves' hyperthyroidism and ophthalmopathy. Authors of the study amplified TCR beta CDR3 regions from RNA transcripts. The HTBI primer set was used in a first-round RT-PCR of the TCR CDR3. TCRdb fed the multiplex PCR reads into MiXCR, producing one record per CDR3 protein. Among about 360,000 distinct CDR3 sequences listed, 13% were seen once. Sequencing was performed on blood. All receptors derive from a woman younger than 35 with Graves' hyperthyroidism.

The rearrangement uses TRBV7-9 and TRBJ2-7; D not resolved. Trimming cost V 4 bases and J 6 bases, with 10 bases left between them. There are 12 residues in the CDR3. Germline V lookup: CDR1 SEHNR, CDR2 FQNEAQ (reference sequence). CDR3 sequence: CASSYAAGEQYF. CDR3 nucleotides: TGTGCCAGCAGCTACGCGGCCGGCGAGCAGTACTTC.

In this sample, this clonotype turned up many times. V and J are TRBV27 and TRBJ2-1, with 11 bases identical to TRBD2. The V gene's germline CDR1 is MNHEY and CDR2 SMNVEV (reference sequence). CDR3 length: 15 amino acids. V shed 3 bases and J 8 bases; nucleotides not matched to a gene: 6. The CDR3, as DNA: TGTGCCAGCAGTTTCTCACTAGCGGGAGTGGATGAGCAGTTCTTC. This encodes CASSFSLAGVDEQFF.

This chain uses TRBV7-9 with TRBJ1-2, with TRBD1 matching over 8 bases. This CDR3 comprises 15 residues. Trimming took 1 base from V and 4 from J; bases not matched to a gene: 5. The V gene's germline CDR1 is SEHNR and CDR2 FQNEAQ (reference sequence). CDR3 coding DNA: TGTGCCAGCAGCTTAGTGGTTGGACAGGGCTATGGCTACACCTTC. Amino acids: CASSLVVGQGYGYTF.

This clonotype occurred many times. V and J are TRBV11-3 and TRBJ2-2; 10 bases align to TRBD2. There are 19 residues in the CDR3. The germline CDR1 and CDR2 sequences are SGHNT and YENEEA. With V trimmed by 0 bases and J by 1 base, 8 bases remained unmatched. The CDR3 is CASSLEPSGSMRNTGELFF. CDR3 sequence (DNA): TGTGCCAGCAGCTTAGAACCTAGCGGGAGTATGAGGAACACCGGGGAGCTGTTTTTT. Full variable domain (outside the CDR3, taken from reference TRBV11-3 and TRBJ2-2): EAGVVQSPRYKIIEKKQPVAFWCNPISGHNTLYWYLQNLGQGPELLIRYENEEAVDDSQLPKDRFSAERLKGVDSTLKIQPAELGDSAVYLCASSLEPSGSMRNTGELFFGEGSRLTVL.

Comment on this clonotype: A much larger clone lies a single base off, so this may be a read error. This rearrangement joins TRBV29-1 to TRBJ1-2; D unclear. V lost 7 bases to trimming and J lost 3 bases, with 9 bases between them. The CDR3 is 11 residues long. From germline, CDR1 is SQVTM and CDR2 ANQGSEA. CDR3 amino acids: CSATNHYGYTF. The CDR3 nucleotides read TGCAGCGCGACCAACCACTATGGCTACACCTTC. Based on the CDR3 plus reference TRBV29-1 and TRBJ1-2, the full variable domain is SAVISQKPSRDICQRGTSLTIQCQVDSQVTMMFWYRQQPGQSLTLIATANQGSEATYESGFVIDKFPISRPNLTFSTLTVSNMSPEDSSIYLCSATNHYGYTFGSGTRLTVV.

This chain links TRBV28 with TRBJ1-4, with TRBD1 identical over 11 bases. Germline V CDR1 and CDR2: MDHEN, SYDVKM. The CDR3 consists of 17 residues. Losses at the gene ends were 6 bases for V and 3 bases for J; bases not matched to a gene: 9. The CDR3 spells CASRPGQGDGANEKLFF. In DNA, the CDR3 is TGTGCCAGCAGACCGGGACAGGGGGATGGAGCTAATGAAAAACTGTTTTTT.

The sample holds many counts of this clonotype. J is TRBJ2-7 and V is TRBV7-9; D might be TRBD1 or TRBD2, each matching 5 bases. Trimming took 0 bases from V and 2 from J, leaving 17 bases between them. Per the germline V gene, CDR1 is SEHNR and CDR2 is FQNEAQ (reference sequence). This CDR3 contains 17 residues. DNA of the CDR3: TGTGCCAGCAGCTTAGCGTTTGGGCCAGGGCGGGCCTACGAGCAGTACTTC. Protein: CASSLAFGPGRAYEQYF.

This clonotype was counted many times. This chain links TRBV28 with TRBJ1-2, with D perhaps TRBD1 (5 bases). Germline V gives CDR1 MDHEN, CDR2 SYDVKM. V was clipped by 7 bases and J by 4 bases, with 13 bases between them. CDR3 length: 13 amino acids. CDR3 in DNA: TGTGCCAGCAATAGCGGGGGTCGCTATGGCTACACCTTC. It translates to CASNSGGRYGYTF.

In its sample, this clonotype was seen many times. This sequence joins TRBV28 and TRBJ1-2; D unclear. The CDR3 consists of 12 residues. V was pared by 6 bases and J by 8 bases, with 13 bases between. Germline lookup yields CDR1 MDHEN and CDR2 SYDVKM. DNA of the CDR3: TGTGCCAGCAGCCCCGCCCCCGGGGGCTACACCTTC. Its protein product is CASSPAPGGYTF.

The table lists this clonotype with many counts. V gene TRBV28 combines with J gene TRBJ1-5, with D possibly matching TRBD1 (6 bases). Germline V gene sequence: CDR1 MDHEN, CDR2 SYDVKM. The CDR3 runs to 15 residues. The ends were cut back, 2 bases at V and 4 bases at J, with 12 bases in the middle. CDR3 coding DNA: TGTGCCAGCAGTTTAATAGGGGGTGAAAATCAGCCCCAGCATTTT. This gives the protein CASSLIGGENQPQHF.

There are many counts of this clonotype. The CDR3 DNA reads as TGTGCCAGCAGTCCGGACGAGAGGAATGAGCAGTTCTTC. This gives the protein CASSPDERNEQFF. The rearrangement uses TRBV3-2 and TRBJ2-1. TRBV3-2 is an annotated pseudogene. The CDR3 sequence is 13 residues long.

This clonotype was counted many times. CDR3 sequence: CSAIGDRSNEKLFF. In DNA form, the CDR3 reads TGCAGTGCTATTGGGGACAGATCTAATGAAAAACTGTTTTTT. V and J are TRBV20-1 and TRBJ1-4; TRBD1 agrees at 7 bases. The length of the CDR3 is 14 residues. The germline V gene encodes CDR1 DFQATT and CDR2 SNEGSKA (reference sequence). J gave up 3 bases and V 4 bases, and 5 bases lay outside the gene matches.

This clonotype occurred many times. This chain links TRBV18 with TRBJ2-7, with D possibly being TRBD1 (5 bases). CDR3 length equals 16 residues. V lost 1 base and J 4 bases, leaving 17 bases between the germline ends. CDR1 is KGHSH and CDR2 is LQKENI in the germline V gene. The CDR3 region is CASSPQLGQGIYEQYF. Written as DNA, the CDR3 is TGTGCCAGCTCACCACAATTGGGGCAGGGTATATACGAGCAGTACTTC.